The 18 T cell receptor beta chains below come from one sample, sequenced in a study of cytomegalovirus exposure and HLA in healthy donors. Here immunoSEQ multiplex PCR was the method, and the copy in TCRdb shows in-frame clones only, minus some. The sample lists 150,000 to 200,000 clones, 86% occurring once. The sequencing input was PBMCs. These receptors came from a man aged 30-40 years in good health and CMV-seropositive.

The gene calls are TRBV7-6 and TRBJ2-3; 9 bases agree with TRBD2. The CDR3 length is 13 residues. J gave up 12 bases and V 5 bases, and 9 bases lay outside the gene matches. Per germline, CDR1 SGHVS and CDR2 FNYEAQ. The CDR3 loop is CASSPTLAGSQYF. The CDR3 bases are TGTGCCAGCAGCCCAACGCTAGCGGGGTCTCAGTATTTT.

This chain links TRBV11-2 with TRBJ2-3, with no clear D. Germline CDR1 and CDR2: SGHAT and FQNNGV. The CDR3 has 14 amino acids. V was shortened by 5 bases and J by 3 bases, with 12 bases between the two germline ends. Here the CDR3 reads CASSPPWATDTQYF. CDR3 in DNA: TGTGCCAGCAGCCCGCCTTGGGCGACAGATACGCAGTATTTT.

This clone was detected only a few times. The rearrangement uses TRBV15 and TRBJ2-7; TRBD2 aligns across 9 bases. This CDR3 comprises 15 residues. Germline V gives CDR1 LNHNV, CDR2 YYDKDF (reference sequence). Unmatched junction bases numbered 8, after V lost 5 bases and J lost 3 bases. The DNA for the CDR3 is TGTGCCACCAGCGTCCGTAGCGGGAGCAGCTACGAGCAGTACTTC. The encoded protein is CATSVRSGSSYEQYF.

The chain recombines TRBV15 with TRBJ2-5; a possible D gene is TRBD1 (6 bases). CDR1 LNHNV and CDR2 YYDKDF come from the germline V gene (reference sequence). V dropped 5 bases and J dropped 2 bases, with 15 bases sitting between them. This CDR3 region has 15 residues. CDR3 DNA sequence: TGTGCCACCAGCGAGAGCACCAGGGGTCAAGAGACCCAGTACTTC. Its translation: CATSESTRGQETQYF.

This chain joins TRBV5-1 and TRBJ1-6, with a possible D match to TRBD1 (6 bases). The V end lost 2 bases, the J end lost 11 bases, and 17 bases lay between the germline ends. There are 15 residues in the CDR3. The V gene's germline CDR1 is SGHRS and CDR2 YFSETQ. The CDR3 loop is CASSFFRGRIPPLHF. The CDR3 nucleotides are TGCGCCAGCAGCTTTTTCAGGGGACGTATTCCACCCCTCCACTTT.

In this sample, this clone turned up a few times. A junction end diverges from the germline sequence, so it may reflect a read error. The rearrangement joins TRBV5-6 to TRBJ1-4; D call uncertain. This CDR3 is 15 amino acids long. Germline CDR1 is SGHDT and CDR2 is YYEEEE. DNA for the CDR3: TGTGCCAGCCGCTTTAGACCCAGCCGGGGTGAAAAACTGTTTTTT. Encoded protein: CASRFRPSRGEKLFF.

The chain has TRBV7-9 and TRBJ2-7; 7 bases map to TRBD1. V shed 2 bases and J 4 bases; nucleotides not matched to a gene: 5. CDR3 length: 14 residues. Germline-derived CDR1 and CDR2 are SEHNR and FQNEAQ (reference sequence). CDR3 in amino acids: CASSLTQGLYEQYF. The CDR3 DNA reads TGTGCCAGCAGCTTAACACAGGGGTTGTACGAGCAGTACTTC.

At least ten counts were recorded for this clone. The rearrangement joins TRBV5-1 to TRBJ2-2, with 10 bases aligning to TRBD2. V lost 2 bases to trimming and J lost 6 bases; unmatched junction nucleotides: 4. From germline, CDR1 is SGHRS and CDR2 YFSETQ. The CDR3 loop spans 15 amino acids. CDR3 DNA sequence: TGCGCCAGCAGCTTAGCGGGAGGGCCGGCCGGGGAGCTGTTTTTT. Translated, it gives CASSLAGGPAGELFF.

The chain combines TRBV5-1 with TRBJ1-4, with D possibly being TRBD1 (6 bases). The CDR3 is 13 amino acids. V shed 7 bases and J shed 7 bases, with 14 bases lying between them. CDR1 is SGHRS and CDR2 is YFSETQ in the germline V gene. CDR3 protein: CASGGTWGEKLFF. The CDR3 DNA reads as TGCGCCAGCGGAGGGACATGGGGTGAAAAACTGTTTTTT.

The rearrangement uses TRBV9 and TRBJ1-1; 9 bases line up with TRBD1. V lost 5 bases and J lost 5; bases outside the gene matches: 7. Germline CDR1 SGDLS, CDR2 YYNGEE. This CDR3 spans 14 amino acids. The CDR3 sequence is CASSKTGGGTEAFF. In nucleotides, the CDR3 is TGTGCCAGCAGTAAAACAGGGGGCGGGACTGAAGCTTTCTTT.

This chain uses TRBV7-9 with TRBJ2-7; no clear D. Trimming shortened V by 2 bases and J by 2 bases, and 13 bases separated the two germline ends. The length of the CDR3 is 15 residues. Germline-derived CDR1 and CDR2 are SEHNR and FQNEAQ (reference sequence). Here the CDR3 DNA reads TGTGCCAGCAGCTTAAACGGACCTGGAGCCTACGAGCAGTACTTC. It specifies CASSLNGPGAYEQYF.

CDR3 DNA: TGTGCCAGCAGCCCGACCCTCGACAGGGAGGGTTGGTATACGCAGTATTTT. Its translation is CASSPTLDREGWYTQYF. The chain employs TRBV28 and TRBJ2-3, with D perhaps assigned TRBD1 or TRBD2 (7 bases each). This CDR3 contains 17 residues. The V end lost 6 bases, the J end lost 7 bases, and 26 bases lay between the germline ends. Germline assignment: CDR1 MDHEN and CDR2 SYDVKM.

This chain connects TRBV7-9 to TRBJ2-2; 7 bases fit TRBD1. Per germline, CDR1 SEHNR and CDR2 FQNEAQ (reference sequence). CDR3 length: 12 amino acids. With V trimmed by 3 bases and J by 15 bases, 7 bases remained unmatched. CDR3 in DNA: TGTGCCAGCAGCTTTCCGACAGGGTCGGTGTTTTTT. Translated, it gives CASSFPTGSVFF.

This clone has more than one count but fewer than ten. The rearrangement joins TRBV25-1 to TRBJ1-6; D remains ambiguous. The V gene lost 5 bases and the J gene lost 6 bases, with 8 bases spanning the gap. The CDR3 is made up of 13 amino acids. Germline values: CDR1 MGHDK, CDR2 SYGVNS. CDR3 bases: TGTGCCAGCAGTATAGGACCTAATTCACCCCTCCACTTT. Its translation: CASSIGPNSPLHF.

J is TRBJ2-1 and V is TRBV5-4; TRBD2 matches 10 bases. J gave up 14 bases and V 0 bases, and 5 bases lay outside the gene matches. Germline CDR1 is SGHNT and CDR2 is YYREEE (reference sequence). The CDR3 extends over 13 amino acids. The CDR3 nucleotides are TGTGCCAGCAGCTTGGCCGGGCTAGCGGGGGAGTTCTTC. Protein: CASSLAGLAGEFF.

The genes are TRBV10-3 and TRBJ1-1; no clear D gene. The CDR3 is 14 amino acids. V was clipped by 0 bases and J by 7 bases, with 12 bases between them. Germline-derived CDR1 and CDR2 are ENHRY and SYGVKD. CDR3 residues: CAISESPSSIEAFF. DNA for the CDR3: TGTGCCATCAGTGAGTCTCCGAGCTCCATTGAAGCTTTCTTT.

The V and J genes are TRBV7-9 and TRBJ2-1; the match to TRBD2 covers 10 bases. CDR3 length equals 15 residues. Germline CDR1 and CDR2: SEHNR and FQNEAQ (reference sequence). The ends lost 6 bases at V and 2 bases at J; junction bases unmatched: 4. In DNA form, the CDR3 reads TGTGCCAGCAGTCCCAGCGGGGGGGCCTACAATGAGCAGTTCTTC. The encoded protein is CASSPSGGAYNEQFF. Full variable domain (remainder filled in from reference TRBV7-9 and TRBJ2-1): DTGVSQNPRHKITKRGQNVTFRCDPISEHNRLYWYRQTLGQGPEFLTYFQNEAQLEKSRLLSDRFSAERPKGSFSTLEIQRTEQGDSAMYLCASSPSGGAYNEQFFGPGTRLTVL.

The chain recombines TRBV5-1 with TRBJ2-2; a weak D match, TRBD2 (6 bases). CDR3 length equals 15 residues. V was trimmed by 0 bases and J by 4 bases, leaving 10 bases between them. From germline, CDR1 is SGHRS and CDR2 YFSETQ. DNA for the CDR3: TGCGCCAGCAGCTTGGTCCAGGGAGGCACCGGGGAGCTGTTTTTT. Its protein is CASSLVQGGTGELFF.